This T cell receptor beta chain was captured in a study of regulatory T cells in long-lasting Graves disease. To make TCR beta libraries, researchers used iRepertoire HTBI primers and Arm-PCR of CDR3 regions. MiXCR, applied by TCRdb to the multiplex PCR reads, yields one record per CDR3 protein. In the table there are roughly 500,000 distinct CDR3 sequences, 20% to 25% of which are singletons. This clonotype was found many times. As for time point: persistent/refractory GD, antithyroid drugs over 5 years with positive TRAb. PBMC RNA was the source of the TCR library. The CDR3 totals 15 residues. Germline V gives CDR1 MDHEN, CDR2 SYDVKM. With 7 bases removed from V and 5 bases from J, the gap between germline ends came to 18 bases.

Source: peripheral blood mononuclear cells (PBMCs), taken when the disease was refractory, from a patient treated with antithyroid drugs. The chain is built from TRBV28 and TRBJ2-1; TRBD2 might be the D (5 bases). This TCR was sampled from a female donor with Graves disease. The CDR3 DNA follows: TGTGCCAGCACCCACGGACTGAACGACGACAATGAGCAGTTCTTC. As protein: CASTHGLNDDNEQFF.